The T cell receptor beta chain described here comes from a study of CD8 T cells in Susac syndrome. The length of the CDR3 is 15 residues. CDR1 SGHTA and CDR2 FQGTGA come from the germline V gene. Trimming cost V 5 bases and J 6 bases; bases outside gene matches: 8. All included Susac syndrome patients satisfied recently defined diagnostic criteria for definite or probable disease. RNA in amounts of about 0.5 to 1 ug was reverse transcribed with random hexamers. One entry per CDR3 protein, called by TCRdb with MiXCR from the immunoSEQ multiplex PCR reads. This table holds 140,000 or so distinct CDR3 sequences, nearly 97% found once.

This clonotype was sampled from a human donor with Susac syndrome. The sample taken for sequencing was CD4+ T cells from PBMCs. The chain employs TRBV7-3 and TRBJ2-3; 10 bases are shared with TRBD1. The CDR3 DNA reads as TGTGCCAGCAGCCCGCGACAGGGGGCGACGGATACGCAGTATTTT. Translation gives CASSPRQGATDTQYF.